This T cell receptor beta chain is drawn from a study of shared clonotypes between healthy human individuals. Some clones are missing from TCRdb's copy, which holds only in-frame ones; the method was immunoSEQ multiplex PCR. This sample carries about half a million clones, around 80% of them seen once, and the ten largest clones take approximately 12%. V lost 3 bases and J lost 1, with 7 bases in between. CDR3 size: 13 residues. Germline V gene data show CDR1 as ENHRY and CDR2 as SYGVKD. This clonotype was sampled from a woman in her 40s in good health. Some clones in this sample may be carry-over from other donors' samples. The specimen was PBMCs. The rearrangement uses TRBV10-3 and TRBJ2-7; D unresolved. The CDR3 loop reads CAISDGSSYEQYF. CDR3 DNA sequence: TGTGCCATCAGTGACGGCAGTTCCTACGAGCAGTACTTC.